This T cell receptor beta chain was obtained from a study of T cell clones after liver transplantation. About the research overall: Three of eight recipients were HCV-positive; others had non-autoimmune, non-viral indications. At least one year of complete immunosuppression withdrawal without enzymes over twice normal defined tolerance.

The ends were cut back, 5 bases at V and 7 bases at J, with 15 bases in the middle. CDR3 length: 14 amino acids. The germline V gene has CDR1 SGHAT and CDR2 FQNNGV. The protocol was immunoSEQ multiplex PCR, while the TCRdb copy is restricted to in-frame clones and leaves out a portion. The sample gives 99,000 or so clones, 82% of which show up once; approximately 0.99% is in the top ten. V gene TRBV11-2 combines with J gene TRBJ1-5; D is possibly TRBD1 (5 bases). The input for sequencing was CD4+ T cells from blood, taken before liver transplant. The clonotype was recovered from a human donor who received a liver transplant. This chain's CDR3 is CASSPTGGRQPQHF. CDR3 nucleotide sequence: TGTGCCAGCAGCCCCACAGGAGGACGACAGCCCCAGCATTTT. Complete variable domain (other parts from reference TRBV11-2 and TRBJ1-5): EAGVAQSPRYKIIEKRQSVAFWCNPISGHATLYWYQQILGQGPKLLIQFQNNGVVDDSQLPKDRFSAERLKGVDSTLKIQPAKLEDSAVYLCASSPTGGRQPQHFGDGTRLSIL.